The entry below gives a single T cell receptor (beta chain) sequence along with its context. Its antigen is unidentified. These data are taken from a study of cytotoxic CD8 clonotypes in ibrutinib-treated CLL. Study details: The study included roughly 10 relapsed/refractory and 15 treatment-naive patients; roughly 18 had IGHV unmutated disease.

Produced via immunoSEQ multiplex PCR; TCRdb's table is partial and in-frame only. The repertoire holds roughly 180,000 clones, around 80% seen once, with around 4.5% in the top ten. The junction had 6 bases not matched to a gene; V was cut back by 2 bases and J by 5 bases. This CDR3 has 16 residues. Germline V lookup: CDR1 GTSNPN, CDR2 SVGIG (reference sequence). Overall study findings and caveats: In comparison with age-matched healthy donors, baseline clonality was higher and tracked circulating CD8+ T-cell counts. Public clonotypes proved infrequent, and on treatment they shrank or remained steady.

The material sequenced was PBMCs, taken after 24 months of ibrutinib treatment. The genes are TRBV30 and TRBJ2-3, with 14 nucleotides matching TRBD2. The TCR originated in a human donor with chronic lymphocytic leukemia. This CDR3 is CAWSLPTSGGGDTQYF. Here the CDR3 DNA reads TGTGCCTGGAGTCTACCGACTAGCGGGGGGGGAGATACGCAGTATTTT. Combining the CDR3 with reference TRBV30 and TRBJ2-3 gives the whole variable domain SQTIHQWPATLVQPVGSPLSLECTVEGTSNPNLYWYRQAAGRGLQLLFYSVGIGQISSEVPQNLSASRPQDRQFILSSKKLLLSDSGFYLCAWSLPTSGGGDTQYFGPGTRLTVL.